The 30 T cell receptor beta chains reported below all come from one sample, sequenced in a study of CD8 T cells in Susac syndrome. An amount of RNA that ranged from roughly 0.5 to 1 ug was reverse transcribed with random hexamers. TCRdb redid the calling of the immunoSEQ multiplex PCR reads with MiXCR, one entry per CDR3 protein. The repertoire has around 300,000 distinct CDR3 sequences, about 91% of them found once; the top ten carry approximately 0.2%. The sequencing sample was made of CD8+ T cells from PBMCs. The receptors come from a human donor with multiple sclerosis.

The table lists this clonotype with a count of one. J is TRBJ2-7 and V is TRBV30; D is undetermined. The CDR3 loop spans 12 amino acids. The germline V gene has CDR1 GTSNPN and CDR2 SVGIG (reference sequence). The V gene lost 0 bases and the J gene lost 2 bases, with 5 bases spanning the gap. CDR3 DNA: TGTGCCTGGAGTGTACTCGCCTACGAGCAGTACTTC. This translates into CAWSVLAYEQYF.

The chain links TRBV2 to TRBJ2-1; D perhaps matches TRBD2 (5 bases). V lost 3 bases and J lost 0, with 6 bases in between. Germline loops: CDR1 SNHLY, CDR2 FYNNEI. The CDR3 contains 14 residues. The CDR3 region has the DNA TGTGCCAGCAGTGAGGGGAGCTCCTACAATGAGCAGTTCTTC. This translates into CASSEGSSYNEQFF.

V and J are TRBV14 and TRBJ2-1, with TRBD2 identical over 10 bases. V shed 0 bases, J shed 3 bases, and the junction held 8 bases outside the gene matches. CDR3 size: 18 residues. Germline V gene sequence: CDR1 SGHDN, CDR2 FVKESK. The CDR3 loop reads CASSQDLSSGGLYNEQFF. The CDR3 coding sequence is TGTGCCAGCAGCCAAGATTTGTCTAGCGGGGGTCTCTACAATGAGCAGTTCTTC.

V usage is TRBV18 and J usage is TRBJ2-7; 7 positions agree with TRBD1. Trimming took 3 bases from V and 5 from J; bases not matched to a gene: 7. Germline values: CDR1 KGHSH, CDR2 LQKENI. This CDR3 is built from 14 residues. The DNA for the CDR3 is TGTGCCAGCTCACCCTCGGGGACAGCTAACGAGCAGTACTTC. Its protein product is CASSPSGTANEQYF.

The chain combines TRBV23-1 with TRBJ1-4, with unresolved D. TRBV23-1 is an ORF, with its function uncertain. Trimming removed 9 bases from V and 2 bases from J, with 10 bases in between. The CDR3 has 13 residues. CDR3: CASFPGTNEKLFF. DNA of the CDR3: TGCGCCAGTTTTCCGGGGACTAATGAAAAACTGTTTTTT.

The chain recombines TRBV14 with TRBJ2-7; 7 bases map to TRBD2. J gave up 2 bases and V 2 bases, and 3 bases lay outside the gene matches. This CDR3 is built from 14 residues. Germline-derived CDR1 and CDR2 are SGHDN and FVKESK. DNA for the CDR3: TGTGCCAGCAGCCAACTCGGGACTACCTACGAGCAGTACTTC. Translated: CASSQLGTTYEQYF.

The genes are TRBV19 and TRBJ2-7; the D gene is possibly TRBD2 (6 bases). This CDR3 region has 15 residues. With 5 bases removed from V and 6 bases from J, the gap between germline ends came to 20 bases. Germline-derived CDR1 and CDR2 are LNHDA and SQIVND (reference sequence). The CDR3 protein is CASSPSLGGTGEQYF. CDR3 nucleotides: TGTGCCAGTAGTCCTTCCCTGGGGGGAACAGGCGAGCAGTACTTC.

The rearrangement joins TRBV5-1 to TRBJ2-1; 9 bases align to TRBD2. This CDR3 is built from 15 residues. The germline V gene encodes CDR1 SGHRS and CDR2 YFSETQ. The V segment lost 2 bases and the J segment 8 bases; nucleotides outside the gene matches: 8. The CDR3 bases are TGCGCCAGCAGCTTAGGACTAGCGCCTTTGGATGAGCAGTTCTTC. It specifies CASSLGLAPLDEQFF.

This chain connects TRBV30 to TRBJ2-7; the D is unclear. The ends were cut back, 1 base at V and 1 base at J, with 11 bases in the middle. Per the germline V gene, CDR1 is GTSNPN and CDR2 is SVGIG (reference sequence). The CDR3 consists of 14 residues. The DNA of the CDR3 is TGTGCCTGGAGTGAAGGTCTGGGGTCCTACGAGCAGTACTTC. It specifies CAWSEGLGSYEQYF.

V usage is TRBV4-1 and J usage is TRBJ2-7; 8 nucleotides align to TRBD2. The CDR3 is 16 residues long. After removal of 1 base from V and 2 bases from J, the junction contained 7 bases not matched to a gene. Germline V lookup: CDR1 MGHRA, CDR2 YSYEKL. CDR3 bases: TGCGCCAGCAGCCAAGGCCTCACTAGCGGAGCCTACGAGCAGTACTTC. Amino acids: CASSQGLTSGAYEQYF.

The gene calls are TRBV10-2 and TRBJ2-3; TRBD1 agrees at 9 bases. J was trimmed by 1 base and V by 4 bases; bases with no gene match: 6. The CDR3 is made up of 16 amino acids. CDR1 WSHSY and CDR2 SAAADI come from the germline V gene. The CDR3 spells CASSGNRGLGTDTQYF. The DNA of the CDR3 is TGCGCCAGCAGTGGGAACAGGGGGCTCGGCACAGATACGCAGTATTTT.

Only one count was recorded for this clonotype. The CDR3 region has the DNA TGCGCCAGCAGCCAAGATCGTCGGGCAGTGCCCACCAACGTCCTGACTTTC. Protein: CASSQDRRAVPTNVLTF. The V and J genes are TRBV4-3 and TRBJ2-6; D not resolved. Germline V gives CDR1 LGHNA, CDR2 YSLEER. This CDR3 spans 17 amino acids. Between the trimmed V and J ends, which lost 0 bases and 8 bases, there was a span of 17 bases.

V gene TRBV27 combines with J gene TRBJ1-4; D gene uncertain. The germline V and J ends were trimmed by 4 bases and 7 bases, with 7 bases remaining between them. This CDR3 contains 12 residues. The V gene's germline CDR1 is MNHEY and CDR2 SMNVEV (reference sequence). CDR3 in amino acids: CASSSPGEKLFF. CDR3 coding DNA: TGTGCCAGCAGTTCTCCGGGTGAAAAACTGTTTTTT.

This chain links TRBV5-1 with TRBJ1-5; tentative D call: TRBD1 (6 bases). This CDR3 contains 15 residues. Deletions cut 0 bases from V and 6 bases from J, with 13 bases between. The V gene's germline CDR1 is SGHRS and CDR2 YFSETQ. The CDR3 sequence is CASSLAGGPSQPQHF. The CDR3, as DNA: TGCGCCAGCAGCTTGGCCGGGGGGCCGAGTCAGCCCCAGCATTTT. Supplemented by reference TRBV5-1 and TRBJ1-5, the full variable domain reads KAGVTQTPRYLIKTRGQQVTLSCSPISGHRSVSWYQQTPGQGLQFLFEYFSETQRNKGNFPGRFSGRQFSNSRSEMNVSTLELGDSALYLCASSLAGGPSQPQHFGDGTRLSIL.

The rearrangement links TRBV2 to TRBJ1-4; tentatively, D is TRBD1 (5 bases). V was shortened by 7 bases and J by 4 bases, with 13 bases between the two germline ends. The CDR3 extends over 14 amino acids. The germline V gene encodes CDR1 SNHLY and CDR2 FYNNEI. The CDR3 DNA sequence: TGTGCCAGCACCGAGGGACCTTATAATGAAAAACTGTTTTTT. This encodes CASTEGPYNEKLFF. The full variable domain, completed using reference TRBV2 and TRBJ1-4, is EPEVTQTPSHQVTQMGQEVILRCVPISNHLYFYWYRQILGQKVEFLVSFYNNEISEKSEIFDDQFSVERPDGSNFTLKIRSTKLEDSAMYFCASTEGPYNEKLFFGSGTQLSVL.

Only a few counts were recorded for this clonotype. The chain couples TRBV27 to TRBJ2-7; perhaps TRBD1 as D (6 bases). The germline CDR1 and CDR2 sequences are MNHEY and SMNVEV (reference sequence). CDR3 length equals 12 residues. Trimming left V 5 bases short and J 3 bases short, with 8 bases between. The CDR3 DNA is TGTGCCAGCAGTGCGGACAGCTACGAGCAGTACTTC. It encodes CASSADSYEQYF.

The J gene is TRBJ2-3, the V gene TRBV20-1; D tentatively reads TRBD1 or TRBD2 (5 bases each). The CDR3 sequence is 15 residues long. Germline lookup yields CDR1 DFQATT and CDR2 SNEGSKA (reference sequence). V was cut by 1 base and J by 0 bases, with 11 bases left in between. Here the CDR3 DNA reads TGCAGTGCTAGAGTTAGGGGACGAAGCACAGATACGCAGTATTTT. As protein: CSARVRGRSTDTQYF.

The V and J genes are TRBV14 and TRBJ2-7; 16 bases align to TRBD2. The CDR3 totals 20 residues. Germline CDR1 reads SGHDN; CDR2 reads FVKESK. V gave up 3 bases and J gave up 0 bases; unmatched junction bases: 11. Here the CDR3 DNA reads TGTGCCAGCAGCCATGTATGGGTTGGGACTAGCGGGAGGGCCTCCTACGAGCAGTACTTC. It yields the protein CASSHVWVGTSGRASYEQYF.

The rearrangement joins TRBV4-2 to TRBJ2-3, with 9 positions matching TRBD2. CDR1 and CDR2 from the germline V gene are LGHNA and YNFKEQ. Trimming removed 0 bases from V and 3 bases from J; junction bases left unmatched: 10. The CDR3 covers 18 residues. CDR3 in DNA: TGTGCCAGCAGCCAAGATCTTGCGGGTAGCGGGGGTACAGATACGCAGTATTTT. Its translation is CASSQDLAGSGGTDTQYF.

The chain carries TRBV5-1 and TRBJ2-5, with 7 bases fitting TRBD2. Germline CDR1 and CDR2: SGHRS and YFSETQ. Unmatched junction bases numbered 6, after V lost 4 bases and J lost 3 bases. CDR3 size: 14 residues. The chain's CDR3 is CASSLLAEEETQYF. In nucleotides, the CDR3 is TGCGCCAGCAGCCTGCTAGCGGAAGAAGAGACCCAGTACTTC.

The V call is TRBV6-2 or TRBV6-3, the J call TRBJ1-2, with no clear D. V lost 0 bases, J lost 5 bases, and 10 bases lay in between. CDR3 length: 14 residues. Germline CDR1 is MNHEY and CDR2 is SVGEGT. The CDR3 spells CASSYSVGHYGYTF. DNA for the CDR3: TGTGCCAGCAGTTACTCGGTCGGGCATTATGGCTACACCTTC.

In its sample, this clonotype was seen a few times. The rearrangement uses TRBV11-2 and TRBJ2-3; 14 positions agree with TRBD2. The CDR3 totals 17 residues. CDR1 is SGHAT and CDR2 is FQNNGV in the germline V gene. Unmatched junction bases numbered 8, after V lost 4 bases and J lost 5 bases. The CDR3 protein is CASSSGLAGEGRDTQYF. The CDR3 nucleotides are TGTGCCAGCAGCTCGGGACTAGCGGGAGAGGGGCGAGATACGCAGTATTTT. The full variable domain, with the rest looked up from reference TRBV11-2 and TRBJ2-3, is EAGVAQSPRYKIIEKRQSVAFWCNPISGHATLYWYQQILGQGPKLLIQFQNNGVVDDSQLPKDRFSAERLKGVDSTLKIQPAKLEDSAVYLCASSSGLAGEGRDTQYFGPGTRLTVL.

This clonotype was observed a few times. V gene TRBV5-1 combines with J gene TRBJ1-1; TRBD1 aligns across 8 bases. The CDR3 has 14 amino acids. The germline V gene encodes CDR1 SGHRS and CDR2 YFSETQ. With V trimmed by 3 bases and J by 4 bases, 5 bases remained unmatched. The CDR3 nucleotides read TGCGCCAGCAGCTCCACAGGGGGGAGCACTGAAGCTTTCTTT. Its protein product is CASSSTGGSTEAFF.

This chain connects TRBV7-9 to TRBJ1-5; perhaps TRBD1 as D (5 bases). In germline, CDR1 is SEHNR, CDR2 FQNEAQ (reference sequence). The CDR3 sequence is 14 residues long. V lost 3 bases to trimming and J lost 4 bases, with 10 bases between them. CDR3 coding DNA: TGTGCCAGCAGCTTGGCAGGGTGGAATCAGCCCCAGCATTTT. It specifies CASSLAGWNQPQHF.

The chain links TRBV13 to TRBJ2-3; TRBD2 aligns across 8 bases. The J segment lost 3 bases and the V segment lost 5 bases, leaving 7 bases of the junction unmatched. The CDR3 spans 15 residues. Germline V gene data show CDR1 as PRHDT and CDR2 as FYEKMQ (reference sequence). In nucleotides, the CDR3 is TGTGCCAGCAGCCAGACCGGGACTAGTACAGATACGCAGTATTTT. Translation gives CASSQTGTSTDTQYF.

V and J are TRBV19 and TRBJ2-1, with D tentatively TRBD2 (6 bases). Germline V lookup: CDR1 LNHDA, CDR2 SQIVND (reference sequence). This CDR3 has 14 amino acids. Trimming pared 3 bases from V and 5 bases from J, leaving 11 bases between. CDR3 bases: TGTGCCAGTAGTATCGCCAGGGAGGACAATGAGCAGTTCTTC. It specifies CASSIAREDNEQFF. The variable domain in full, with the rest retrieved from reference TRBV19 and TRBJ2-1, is DGGITQSPKYLFRKEGQNVTLSCEQNLNHDAMYWYRQDPGQGLRLIYYSQIVNDFQKGDIAEGYSVSREKKESFPLTVTSAQKNPTAFYLCASSIAREDNEQFFGPGTRLTVL.

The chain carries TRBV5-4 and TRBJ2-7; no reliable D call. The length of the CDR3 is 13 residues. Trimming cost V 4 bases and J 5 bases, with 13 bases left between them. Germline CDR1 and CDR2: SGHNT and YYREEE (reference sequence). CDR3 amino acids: CASSAGAPHEQYF. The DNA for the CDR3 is TGTGCCAGCAGCGCTGGAGCCCCTCACGAGCAGTACTTC.

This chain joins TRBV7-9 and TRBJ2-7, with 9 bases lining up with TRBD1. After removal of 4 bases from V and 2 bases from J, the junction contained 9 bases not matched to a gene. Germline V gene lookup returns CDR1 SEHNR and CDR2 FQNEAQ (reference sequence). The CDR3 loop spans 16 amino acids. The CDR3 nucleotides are TGTGCCAGCAGCTCGACCGGGACAGGGAATACCTACGAGCAGTACTTC. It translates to CASSSTGTGNTYEQYF. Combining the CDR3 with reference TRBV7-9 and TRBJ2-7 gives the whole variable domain DTGVSQNPRHKITKRGQNVTFRCDPISEHNRLYWYRQTLGQGPEFLTYFQNEAQLEKSRLLSDRFSAERPKGSFSTLEIQRTEQGDSAMYLCASSSTGTGNTYEQYFGPGTRLTVT.

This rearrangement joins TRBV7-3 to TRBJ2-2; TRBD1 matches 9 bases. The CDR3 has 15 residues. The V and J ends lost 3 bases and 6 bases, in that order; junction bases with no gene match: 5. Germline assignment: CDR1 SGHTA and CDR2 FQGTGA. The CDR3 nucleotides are TGTGCCAGCAGCTTGGGACAGGGTGCGTCCGGGGAGCTGTTTTTT. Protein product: CASSLGQGASGELFF. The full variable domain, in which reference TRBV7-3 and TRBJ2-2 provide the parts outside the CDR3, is GAGVSQTPSNKVTEKGKYVELRCDPISGHTALYWYRQSLGQGPEFLIYFQGTGAADDSGLPNDRFFAVRPEGSVSTLKIQRTERGDSAVYLCASSLGQGASGELFFGEGSRLTVL.

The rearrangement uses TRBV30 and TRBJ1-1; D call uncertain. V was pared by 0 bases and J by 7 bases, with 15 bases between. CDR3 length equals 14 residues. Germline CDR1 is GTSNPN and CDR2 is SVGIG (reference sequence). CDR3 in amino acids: CAWSVTPGTVEAFF. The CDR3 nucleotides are TGTGCCTGGAGTGTAACCCCCGGCACAGTTGAAGCTTTCTTT.